The clone carrying this T cell receptor beta chain was seen more than once but under ten times. Its antigen remains unknown. The treatment denotes: oral pan-JAK inhibitor, 5-10 mg twice daily. Extracted RNA was reverse transcribed into cDNA, the sequencing template. This table comes from immunoSEQ multiplex PCR, and its TCRdb copy is limited to in-frame clones, with some not included. The sample carries approximately 140,000 clones, around 82% recorded once. This sample is drawn from a study of CD8+ T cells in alopecia areata. The CDR3 consists of 19 residues. Germline CDR1 is MGHRA and CDR2 is YSYEKL. The junction had 12 bases not matched to a gene; V was cut back by 0 bases and J by 1 base. Study-level results: One nonresponder leaves baseline CD8+ expansion's link to response uncertain. Both scalp clonality and the expanded CD8+ clones among the top 100 showed a significant decrease with tofacitinib.

The chain carries TRBV4-1 and TRBJ2-5; the match to TRBD2 covers 9 bases. The sequence derives from a human donor with alopecia areata. Sequences were derived from CD8+ T cells sorted from blood, sampled at week 4, from a patient treated with tofacitinib. The chain's CDR3 is CASSQESSGGSYSQETQYF. Here the CDR3 DNA reads TGCGCCAGCAGCCAAGAATCCAGCGGGGGGTCTTACTCCCAAGAGACCCAGTACTTC.